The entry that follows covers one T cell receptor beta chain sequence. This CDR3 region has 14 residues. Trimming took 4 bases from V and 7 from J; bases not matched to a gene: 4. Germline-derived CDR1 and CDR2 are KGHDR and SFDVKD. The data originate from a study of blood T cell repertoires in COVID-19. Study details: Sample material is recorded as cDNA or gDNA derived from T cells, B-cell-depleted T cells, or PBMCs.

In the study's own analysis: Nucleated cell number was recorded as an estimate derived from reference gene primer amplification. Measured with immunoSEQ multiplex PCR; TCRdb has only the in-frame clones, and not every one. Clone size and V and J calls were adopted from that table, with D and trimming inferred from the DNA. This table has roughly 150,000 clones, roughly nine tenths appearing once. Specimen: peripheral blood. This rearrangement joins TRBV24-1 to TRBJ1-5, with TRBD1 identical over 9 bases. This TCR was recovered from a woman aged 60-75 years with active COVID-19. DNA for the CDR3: TGTGCCACCAGTGACCCTGGACAGGGGCAGCCCCAGCATTTT. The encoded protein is CATSDPGQGQPQHF.